This TCR beta chain comes out of a study of blood T cell repertoires in COVID-19. About the study: Donors in the United States, Italy and Spain gave samples during acute or convalescent COVID-19. Sample material is recorded as cDNA or gDNA derived from T cells, B-cell-depleted T cells, or PBMCs.

The participants were between roughly 18 and 89 years old and came from about two dozen US areas. Germline values: CDR1 SGHTA, CDR2 FQGTGA. V lost 2 bases and J lost 2; bases outside the gene matches: 1. The CDR3 covers 14 residues. TCRdb's table, derived via immunoSEQ multiplex PCR, lists solely in-frame clones and lacks some. The sample holds 200,000 to 250,000 clones, approximately 86% seen once. This clonotype was obtained from a woman in her 30s who had been exposed to COVID-19. The chain combines TRBV7-3 with TRBJ2-3; 7 nucleotides agree with TRBD1. Sequenced input: PBMCs or T cells enriched from blood (not recorded which). CDR3 residues: CASSLDRDTDTQYF. In DNA, the CDR3 is TGTGCCAGCAGCTTAGACAGGGACACAGATACGCAGTATTTT.